This record covers a single T cell receptor (beta chain). The source of the sample is a study of T cell responses to AZD1222 COVID-19 vaccine. V lost 5 bases to trimming and J lost 3 bases, with 15 bases between them. The CDR3 totals 15 residues. CDR1 is SEHNR and CDR2 is FQNEAQ in the germline V gene (reference sequence). The method was immunoSEQ multiplex PCR; TCRdb's version includes in-frame clones alone and lacks a portion of them. The sample yields some 79,000 clones, 60% to 85% seen once. The sequencing here drew on peripheral blood, taken 28 days after the second AZD1222 dose. This sequence originates from an adult who received the AZD1222 COVID-19 vaccine. This chain joins TRBV7-9 and TRBJ2-3; TRBD1 is a possible D gene (6 bases). As DNA, the CDR3 is TGTGCCAGCAGCAAGGGTACGCAGGGGACAGATACGCAGTATTTT. Protein: CASSKGTQGTDTQYF.